What follows is one T cell receptor beta chain and its context. Its antigen is unidentified. ViraFEST assay sequencing came after antigen-specific CD4+ T cells were expanded with viral peptide pools. Investigators separated out CD4+ T cells once approximately 11 days of culture had passed. This individual tested PCR-positive for SARS-CoV-2 infection between March and December 2020. The repertoire was sequenced with immunoSEQ multiplex PCR; TCRdb's copy has only in-frame clones and lacks some. In the table there are 20,000 to 30,000 clones, about 77% of which are singletons. The data were obtained in a study of vaccination effects on CD4 cells after COVID-19. Study-level findings and limits: Marked clonal contraction of infection- and vaccine-induced clones was seen late after vaccination.

Sequences were derived from CD4+ T cells from PBMCs cultured with HCoV-NL63 spike peptides, sampled before COVID-19 vaccination. The receptor comes from a human donor who had a prior SARS-CoV-2 infection.

The CDR3 protein is CASSLGLAGGRLQGFF. CDR3 nucleotides: TGCGCCAGCAGCCTGGGACTAGCGGGGGGGCGGCTTCAGGGGTTCTTC. V gene TRBV5-1 combines with J gene TRBJ2-1, with 16 bases matching TRBD2. Germline assignment: CDR1 SGHRS and CDR2 YFSETQ. V was pared by 4 bases and J by 15 bases, with 13 bases of the junction left unmatched. The CDR3 consists of 16 residues. The whole variable domain, filled in from reference TRBV5-1 and TRBJ2-1, reads KAGVTQTPRYLIKTRGQQVTLSCSPISGHRSVSWYQQTPGQGLQFLFEYFSETQRNKGNFPGRFSGRQFSNSRSEMNVSTLELGDSALYLCASSLGLAGGRLQGFFGPGTRLTVL.